This T cell receptor beta chain is drawn from a study of blood T cell repertoires in COVID-19. For the study at large: Italy, Spain and the United States were the sources of the convalescent and acute COVID-19 samples. T cells, B-cell-depleted T cells, or PBMCs supplied cDNA or gDNA.

This CDR3 region has 15 residues. V was clipped by 6 bases and J by 2 bases, with 16 bases between them. CDR1 SGHDT and CDR2 YYEEEE come from the germline V gene. In the authors' workflow: Nucleated cell number was recorded as an estimate derived from reference gene primer amplification. Assay: immunoSEQ multiplex PCR; the TCRdb copy retains only in-frame clones and omits some. From that table come the V and J calls and clone size; the DNA was used to work out D and trimming. This sample carries roughly 180,000 clones, approximately 83% of them seen once, and the ten largest clones take roughly 8.2%.

This chain links TRBV5-6 with TRBJ2-3; possibly TRBD2 for D (5 bases). The sequenced sample consisted of peripheral blood. The receptor was derived from a man aged 60 to 69 with acute or convalescent COVID-19. The CDR3 is CASTWLERDTDTQYF. The CDR3, as DNA: TGTGCCAGCACCTGGCTCGAACGGGACACAGATACGCAGTATTTT.